This T cell receptor beta chain emerged from a study of T cells in Graves' hyperthyroidism and ophthalmopathy. Study-level findings and limits: Most clonotypes expanded in the thyroid (above 0.001) were also present in blood.

A note on this clonotype: Its specificity is not known.

Authors of the study amplified TCR beta CDR3 regions from RNA transcripts. The primer set for the first-round RT-PCR of the TCR CDR3 was HTBI. MiXCR, applied by TCRdb to the multiplex PCR reads, yields one record per CDR3 protein. The sample contains hundreds of thousands of distinct CDR3 sequences, more than 15% of which appear only once. Orbital computed tomography and thyroid ultrasound, together with serum TRAb and thyroxine and clinical symptoms, were used for diagnoses. Germline CDR1 SGHRS, CDR2 YFSETQ. Trimming cost V 7 bases and J 2 bases; bases outside gene matches: 8. The CDR3 loop spans 16 amino acids.

This sequence joins TRBV5-1 and TRBJ2-6, with TRBD1 identical over 8 bases. The sample was blood. The clonotype was recovered from a woman aged 18-29 years with Graves' hyperthyroidism. Here the CDR3 reads CASAPGTGPGANVLTF. Here the CDR3 DNA reads TGCGCCAGCGCTCCCGGGACAGGCCCTGGGGCCAACGTCCTGACTTTC.